The next 22 T cell receptor beta chains were all read from a single sample in a study of spatial heterogeneity in lung cancer. Time point in this sample: sample taken at primary tumor resection. TCRdb reprocessed the 5' RACE reads with MiXCR, giving one entry per CDR3 protein. The sample records several thousand distinct CDR3 sequences, 9.6% being singletons. Study-wide results and limits: Intratumoral expanded alpha and beta TCR counts were found to track tumor mutation counts.

Their specific antigens are unknown. The sequenced sample was lung tumor tissue, obtained at surgery. All receptors derive from a male donor with early-stage non-small cell lung cancer.

This clonotype was recorded many times. The J gene is TRBJ1-2, the V gene TRBV20-1; unclear D gene. The germline V gene encodes CDR1 DFQATT and CDR2 SNEGSKA (reference sequence). This CDR3 is built from 10 residues. V shed 3 bases and J shed 6 bases, with 5 bases lying between them. CDR3 amino acids: CSARVNGYTF. CDR3 DNA: TGCAGTGCTAGGGTAAATGGCTACACCTTC.

This clonotype came up many times. The rearrangement links TRBV7-2 to TRBJ2-2; a weak D match, TRBD1 (6 bases). There are 13 residues in the CDR3. The V end lost 3 bases, the J end lost 5 bases, and 7 bases lay between the germline ends. The germline CDR1 and CDR2 sequences are SGHTA and FQGNSA. CDR3 sequence: CASSFQGTGELFF. CDR3 DNA sequence: TGTGCCAGCAGCTTTCAGGGGACCGGGGAGCTGTTTTTT.

By share, this clonotype ranks as medium-sized. The V call is TRBV9, the J call TRBJ2-5, with a weak D call TRBD1 (5 bases). The CDR3 extends over 13 amino acids. Germline V gives CDR1 SGDLS, CDR2 YYNGEE. With 7 bases removed from V and 5 bases from J, the gap between germline ends came to 15 bases. The CDR3 nucleotides are TGTGCCAGCGGACGAAGGGGTGAGGAGACCCAGTACTTC. This codes for CASGRRGEETQYF. Filled out from reference TRBV9 and TRBJ2-5, the complete variable domain reads DSGVTQTPKHLITATGQRVTLRCSPRSGDLSVYWYQQSLDQGLQFLIQYYNGEERAKGNILERFSAQQFPDLHSELNLSSLELGDSALYFCASGRRGEETQYFGPGTRLLVL.

By share of the sample, this clonotype is medium-sized (0.01 to 0.1%). CDR3 sequence: CSVGHTDTQYF. CDR3 nucleotide sequence: TGCAGCGTGGGCCATACAGATACGCAGTATTTT. The chain joins TRBV29-1 to TRBJ2-3; D call uncertain. This CDR3 spans 11 amino acids. Trimming removed 6 bases from V and 3 bases from J, with 7 bases in between. The germline gives CDR1 SQVTM, CDR2 ANQGSEA.

This clonotype was recorded many times. This chain uses TRBV20-1 with TRBJ1-5; 7 bases are shared with TRBD1. The CDR3 runs 16 residues. Germline values: CDR1 DFQATT, CDR2 SNEGSKA (reference sequence). V trimming: 3 bases; J trimming: 3 bases; junction bases outside the gene matches: 11. The CDR3 DNA is TGCAGTGCTAGTGGTGTAGGGGGCTGGTCCAATCAGCCCCAGCATTTT. It translates to CSASGVGGWSNQPQHF.

This clonotype was seen repeatedly, ten times or more. The CDR3 DNA reads as TGTGCCATCTCGCGGGACAGCTACGAGCAGTACGTC. Encoded protein: CAISRDSYEQYV. This sequence joins TRBV10-3 and TRBJ2-7; tentatively, D is TRBD1 (7 bases). Germline values: CDR1 ENHRY, CDR2 SYGVKD. This CDR3 comprises 12 residues. V was shortened by 8 bases and J by 3 bases, with 11 bases between the two germline ends.

This clonotype showed up many times. As DNA, the CDR3 is TGTGCCAGCAGCTTGGGGGTCGGTCAGCCCCAGCATTTT. Amino acid sequence: CASSLGVGQPQHF. The chain couples TRBV6-6 to TRBJ1-5; D may be TRBD1 (5 bases). The CDR3 is made up of 13 amino acids. V gave up 6 bases and J gave up 6 bases, with 12 bases separating them. Germline V gene sequence: CDR1 MNHNY, CDR2 SVGAGI (reference sequence).

This clonotype was seen ten or more times. This chain joins TRBV28 and TRBJ2-3, with 8 positions matching TRBD2. The germline V gene encodes CDR1 MDHEN and CDR2 SYDVKM. Trimming removed 4 bases from V and 1 base from J; junction bases left unmatched: 7. The CDR3 loop spans 16 amino acids. The CDR3 bases are TGTGCCAGCAGTTCGTCGGGACTAGGGGGCACAGATACGCAGTATTTT. Its protein is CASSSSGLGGTDTQYF. Looking up the rest from reference TRBV28 and TRBJ2-3 gives the full variable domain: DVKVTQSSRYLVKRTGEKVFLECVQDMDHENMFWYRQDPGLGLRLIYFSYDVKMKEKGDIPEGYSVSREKKERFSLILESASTNQTSMYLCASSSSGLGGTDTQYFGPGTRLTVL.

The V call is TRBV2, the J call TRBJ2-3, with D possibly TRBD2 on 5 matching bases. Trimming cost V 5 bases and J 1 base, with 7 bases left between them. This CDR3 is built from 13 residues. Germline CDR1 SNHLY, CDR2 FYNNEI. The CDR3 protein is CASSLGGTDTQYF. In nucleotides, the CDR3 is TGTGCCAGCAGTCTCGGGGGCACAGATACGCAGTATTTT.

As concerns this clonotype: Relative to the germline gene, one junction end is altered; a read error may explain this. The J gene is TRBJ1-2, the V gene TRBV11-2, with D possibly being TRBD1 (6 bases). Germline assignment: CDR1 SGHAT and CDR2 FQNNGV. The CDR3 length is 12 residues. This chain's CDR3 is CASSLDRIGYTF. The CDR3 DNA follows: TGTGCTAGCAGCTTAGACAGGATCGGCTACACCTTC.

This clonotype was recorded at least ten times. J is TRBJ2-6 and V is TRBV27, with 10 bases lining up with TRBD1. The CDR3 extends over 19 amino acids. The germline CDR1 and CDR2 sequences are MNHEY and SMNVEV (reference sequence). Germline trimming cut 5 bases from V and 4 bases from J; bases unmatched to any gene: 14. CDR3 amino acids: CASSQGRDRGLQGANVLTF. The DNA of the CDR3 is TGTGCCAGCAGTCAAGGCCGGGACAGGGGCTTGCAGGGGGCCAACGTCCTGACTTTC.

This clonotype qualifies as medium-sized. This chain joins TRBV6-1 and TRBJ2-1; possible D gene TRBD1, 6 bases. Trimming left V 7 bases short and J 3 bases short, with 13 bases between. The CDR3 is 14 residues long. Germline values: CDR1 MNHNS, CDR2 SASEGT. The chain's CDR3 is CASTTLDSYNEQFF. The DNA of the CDR3 is TGTGCCAGCACAACCCTGGACAGCTACAATGAGCAGTTCTTC.

By frequency in the sample, this clonotype is large. V and J are TRBV9 and TRBJ2-3, with D hard to call. CDR3 length equals 16 residues. The germline V gene has CDR1 SGDLS and CDR2 YYNGEE. Trimming stripped 2 bases from V and 3 bases from J, with 16 bases between. CDR3 region: CASSVGAKVDTDTQYF. CDR3 in DNA: TGTGCCAGCAGCGTCGGAGCGAAAGTTGATACAGATACGCAGTATTTT.

This clonotype was picked up many times. V usage is TRBV28 and J usage is TRBJ2-3; 7 bases match TRBD2. The CDR3 is 15 residues long. CDR1 is MDHEN, CDR2 SYDVKM, per germline. Trimming at V came to 6 bases and at J to 1 base, leaving 7 bases not matched to a gene. The CDR3 sequence: CASSQGGAGTDTQYF. The CDR3 nucleotides are TGTGCCAGCAGCCAGGGAGGGGCAGGCACAGATACGCAGTATTTT. The full variable domain, completed using reference TRBV28 and TRBJ2-3, is DVKVTQSSRYLVKRTGEKVFLECVQDMDHENMFWYRQDPGLGLRLIYFSYDVKMKEKGDIPEGYSVSREKKERFSLILESASTNQTSMYLCASSQGGAGTDTQYFGPGTRLTVL.

This clonotype showed up many times. This rearrangement joins TRBV14 to TRBJ2-1; TRBD2 aligns across 13 bases. The CDR3 spans 16 residues. The V and J ends lost 2 bases and 7 bases, in that order; junction bases with no gene match: 5. Germline V gives CDR1 SGHDN, CDR2 FVKESK. The CDR3 bases are TGTGCCAGCAGCCAACCGGGACTAGCGGGAAAAAATGAGCAGTTCTTC. It encodes CASSQPGLAGKNEQFF. Full variable domain (rest looked up from reference TRBV14 and TRBJ2-1): EAGVTQFPSHSVIEKGQTVTLRCDPISGHDNLYWYRRVMGKEIKFLLHFVKESKQDESGMPNNRFLAERTGGTYSTLKVQPAELEDSGVYFCASSQPGLAGKNEQFFGPGTRLTVL.

This clonotype was counted many times. The chain joins TRBV5-1 to TRBJ2-3; a possible D gene is TRBD2 (6 bases). Trimming left V 4 bases short and J 6 bases short, with 12 bases between. This CDR3 comprises 13 residues. CDR1 and CDR2 (germline): SGHRS, YFSETQ. The CDR3 DNA reads as TGCGCCAGCAGCCCCGCCGGGAGTGATACGCAGTATTTT. Residues: CASSPAGSDTQYF. The whole variable domain, remainder taken from reference TRBV5-1 and TRBJ2-3, is KAGVTQTPRYLIKTRGQQVTLSCSPISGHRSVSWYQQTPGQGLQFLFEYFSETQRNKGNFPGRFSGRQFSNSRSEMNVSTLELGDSALYLCASSPAGSDTQYFGPGTRLTVL.

This clonotype has a count of ten or more. This chain connects TRBV10-2 to TRBJ1-1, with 9 bases aligning to TRBD1. Germline CDR1 WSHSY, CDR2 SAAADI. The V segment lost 3 bases and the J segment 4 bases; nucleotides outside the gene matches: 6. The CDR3 sequence is 15 residues long. In nucleotides, the CDR3 is TGCGCCAGCAGTGAAGGCAGACAGGGGGTCACTGAAGCTTTCTTT. Translating it yields CASSEGRQGVTEAFF.

In its sample, this clonotype was seen many times. The chain carries TRBV7-2 and TRBJ2-5; TRBD2 is a possible D gene (5 bases). The CDR3 has 13 residues. V lost 5 bases, J lost 5 bases, and 12 bases lay in between. Germline loops: CDR1 SGHTA, CDR2 FQGNSA. The CDR3 loop reads CASSQTGLETQYF. The CDR3 nucleotides read TGTGCCAGCAGCCAGACTGGACTGGAGACCCAGTACTTC.

This clonotype was observed many times. The CDR3 loop is CASSVTGENTEAFF. Here the CDR3 DNA reads TGTGCCAGCAGCGTTACAGGGGAGAACACTGAAGCTTTCTTT. The V call is TRBV9, the J call TRBJ1-1; 7 bases agree with TRBD1. This CDR3 contains 14 residues. CDR1 and CDR2 (germline): SGDLS, YYNGEE. V dropped 2 bases and J dropped 1; count of bases not matched to a gene: 2. The full variable domain, with the rest looked up from reference TRBV9 and TRBJ1-1, is DSGVTQTPKHLITATGQRVTLRCSPRSGDLSVYWYQQSLDQGLQFLIQYYNGEERAKGNILERFSAQQFPDLHSELNLSSLELGDSALYFCASSVTGENTEAFFGQGTRLTVV.

This clonotype was detected ten times or more. V is TRBV20-1 and J is TRBJ2-1; a possible D gene is TRBD1 (5 bases). V was shortened by 6 bases and J by 0 bases, with 9 bases between the two germline ends. The germline gives CDR1 DFQATT, CDR2 SNEGSKA (reference sequence). The CDR3 consists of 13 residues. The CDR3 nucleotides read TGCAGTGCGAAACAGGACTCCTACAATGAGCAGTTCTTC. It specifies CSAKQDSYNEQFF.

This clonotype was seen at least ten times. This chain links TRBV18 with TRBJ1-5, with D unclear. With 3 bases removed from V and 7 bases from J, the gap between germline ends came to 10 bases. The CDR3 has 13 residues. The germline gives CDR1 KGHSH, CDR2 LQKENI. In DNA, the CDR3 is TGTGCCAGCTCACCGGTGGTTGGGCAGCCCCAGCATTTT. Protein: CASSPVVGQPQHF.

The rearrangement uses TRBV11-2 and TRBJ2-3; D uncertain. The V end lost 1 base, the J end lost 4 bases, and 15 bases lay between the germline ends. Germline V gene lookup returns CDR1 SGHAT and CDR2 FQNNGV. This CDR3 comprises 16 residues. The DNA for the CDR3 is TGTGCCAGCAGCTTAGGACGCATTTTTGGCCCAGATACGCAGTATTTT. Protein: CASSLGRIFGPDTQYF.